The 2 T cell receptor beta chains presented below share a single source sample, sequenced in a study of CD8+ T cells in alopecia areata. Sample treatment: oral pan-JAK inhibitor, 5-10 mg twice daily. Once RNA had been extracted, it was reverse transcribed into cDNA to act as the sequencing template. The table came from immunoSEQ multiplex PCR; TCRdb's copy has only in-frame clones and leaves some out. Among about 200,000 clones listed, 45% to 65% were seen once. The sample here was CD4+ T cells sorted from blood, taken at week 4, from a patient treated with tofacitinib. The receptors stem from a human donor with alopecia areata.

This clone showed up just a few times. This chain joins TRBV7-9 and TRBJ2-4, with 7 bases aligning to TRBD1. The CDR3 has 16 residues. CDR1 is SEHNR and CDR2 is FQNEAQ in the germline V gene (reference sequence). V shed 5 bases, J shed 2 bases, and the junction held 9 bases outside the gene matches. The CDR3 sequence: CASSPKGARTKNIQYF. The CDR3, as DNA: TGTGCCAGCAGCCCCAAGGGGGCTCGGACCAAAAACATTCAGTACTTC.

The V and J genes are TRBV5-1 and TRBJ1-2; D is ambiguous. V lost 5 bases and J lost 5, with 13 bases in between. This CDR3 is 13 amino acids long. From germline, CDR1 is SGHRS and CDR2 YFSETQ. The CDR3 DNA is TGCGCCAGCAGTCGTCCAGGAGAGTATGGCTACACCTTC. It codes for CASSRPGEYGYTF.